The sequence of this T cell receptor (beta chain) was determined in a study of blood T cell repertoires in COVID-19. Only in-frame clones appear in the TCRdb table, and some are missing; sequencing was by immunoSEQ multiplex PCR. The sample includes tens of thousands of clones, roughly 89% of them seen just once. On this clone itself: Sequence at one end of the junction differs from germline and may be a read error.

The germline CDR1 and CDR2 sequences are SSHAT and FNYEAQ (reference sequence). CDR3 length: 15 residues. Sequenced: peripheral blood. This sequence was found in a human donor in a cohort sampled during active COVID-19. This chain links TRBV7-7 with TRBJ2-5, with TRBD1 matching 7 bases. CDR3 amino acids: CASSERTGRQETQYF. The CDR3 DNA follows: TGTGCTAGCAGCGAAAGGACAGGTCGGCAAGAGACCCAGTACTTC.